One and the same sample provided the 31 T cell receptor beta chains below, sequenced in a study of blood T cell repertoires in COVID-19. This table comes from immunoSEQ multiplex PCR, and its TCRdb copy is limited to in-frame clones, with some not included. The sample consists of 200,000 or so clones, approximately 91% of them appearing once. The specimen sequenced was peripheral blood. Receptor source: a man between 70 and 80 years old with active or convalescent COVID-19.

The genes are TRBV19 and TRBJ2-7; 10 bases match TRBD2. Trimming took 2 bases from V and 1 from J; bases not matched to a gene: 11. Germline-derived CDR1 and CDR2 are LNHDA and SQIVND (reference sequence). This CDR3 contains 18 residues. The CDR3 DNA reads TGTGCCAGTAGTATATTCCCCGGGCGGACTAGCGGTTCCTACGAGCAGTACTTC. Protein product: CASSIFPGRTSGSYEQYF. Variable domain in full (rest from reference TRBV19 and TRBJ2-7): DGGITQSPKYLFRKEGQNVTLSCEQNLNHDAMYWYRQDPGQGLRLIYYSQIVNDFQKGDIAEGYSVSREKKESFPLTVTSAQKNPTAFYLCASSIFPGRTSGSYEQYFGPGTRLTVT.

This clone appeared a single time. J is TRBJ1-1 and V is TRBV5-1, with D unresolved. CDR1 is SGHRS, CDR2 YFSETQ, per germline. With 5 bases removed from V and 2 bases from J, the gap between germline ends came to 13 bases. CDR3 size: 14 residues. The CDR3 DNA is TGCGCCAGCAGAGACGCGCGGGTTAACACTGAAGCTTTCTTT. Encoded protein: CASRDARVNTEAFF.

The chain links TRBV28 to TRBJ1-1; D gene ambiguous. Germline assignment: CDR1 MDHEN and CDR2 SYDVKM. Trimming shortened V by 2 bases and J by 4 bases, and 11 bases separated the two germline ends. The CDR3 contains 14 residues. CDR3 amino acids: CASSLEAPRTEAFF. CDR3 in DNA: TGTGCCAGCAGTTTAGAAGCCCCGCGCACTGAAGCTTTCTTT. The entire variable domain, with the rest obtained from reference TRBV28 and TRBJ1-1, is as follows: DVKVTQSSRYLVKRTGEKVFLECVQDMDHENMFWYRQDPGLGLRLIYFSYDVKMKEKGDIPEGYSVSREKKERFSLILESASTNQTSMYLCASSLEAPRTEAFFGQGTRLTVV.

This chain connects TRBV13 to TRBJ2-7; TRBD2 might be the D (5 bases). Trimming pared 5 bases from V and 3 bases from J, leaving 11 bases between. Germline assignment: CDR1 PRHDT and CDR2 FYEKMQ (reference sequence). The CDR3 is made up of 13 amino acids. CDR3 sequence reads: CASSNGRDYEQYF. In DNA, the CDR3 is TGTGCCAGCAGCAATGGGAGAGACTACGAGCAGTACTTC.

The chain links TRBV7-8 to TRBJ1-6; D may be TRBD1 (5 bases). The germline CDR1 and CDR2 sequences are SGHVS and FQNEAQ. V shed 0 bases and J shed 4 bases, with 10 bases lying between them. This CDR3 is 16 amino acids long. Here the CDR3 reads CASSLAIQAYNSPLHF. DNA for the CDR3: TGTGCCAGCAGCTTAGCGATACAGGCGTATAATTCACCCCTCCACTTT. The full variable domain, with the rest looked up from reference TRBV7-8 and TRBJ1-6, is GAGVSQSPRYKVAKRGQDVALRCDPISGHVSLFWYQQALGQGPEFLTYFQNEAQLDKSGLPSDRFFAERPEGSVSTLKIQRTQQEDSAVYLCASSLAIQAYNSPLHFGNGTRLTVT.

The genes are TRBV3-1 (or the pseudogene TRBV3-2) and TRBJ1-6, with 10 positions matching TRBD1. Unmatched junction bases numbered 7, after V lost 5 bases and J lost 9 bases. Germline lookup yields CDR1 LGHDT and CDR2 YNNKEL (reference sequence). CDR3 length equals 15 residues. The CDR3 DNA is TGTGCCAGCAGCACACAGACAGGGGGCCGTTCACCCCTCCACTTT. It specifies CASSTQTGGRSPLHF.

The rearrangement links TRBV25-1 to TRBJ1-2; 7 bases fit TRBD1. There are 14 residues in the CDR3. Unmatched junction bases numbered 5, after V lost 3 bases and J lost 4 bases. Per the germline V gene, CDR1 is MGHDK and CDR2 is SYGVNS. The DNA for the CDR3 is TGTGCCAGCAGTGAGACAGGGATCGGCTATGGCTACACCTTC. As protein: CASSETGIGYGYTF.

In nucleotides, the CDR3 is TGTGCCAGCACTAGATCCGGGAGGGCTAACTATGGCTACACCTTC. It yields the protein CASTRSGRANYGYTF. This chain uses TRBV27 with TRBJ1-2; D gene uncertain. Per the germline V gene, CDR1 is MNHEY and CDR2 is SMNVEV (reference sequence). With 7 bases removed from V and 0 bases from J, the gap between germline ends came to 15 bases. CDR3 length: 15 residues.

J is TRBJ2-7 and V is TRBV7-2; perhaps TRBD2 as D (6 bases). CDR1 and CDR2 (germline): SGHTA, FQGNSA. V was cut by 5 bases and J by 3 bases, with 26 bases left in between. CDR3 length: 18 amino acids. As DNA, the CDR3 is TGTGCCAGCAGCATAGAGCAGGCGGGGAGCAGCTATTTCTACGAGCAGTACTTC. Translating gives CASSIEQAGSSYFYEQYF.

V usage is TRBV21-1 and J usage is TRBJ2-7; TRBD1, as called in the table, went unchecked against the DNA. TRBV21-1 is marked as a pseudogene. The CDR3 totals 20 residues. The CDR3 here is CASSIIGWDRVRSSSYEQYF. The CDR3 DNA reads TGTGCCAGCAGCATCATAGGGTGGGACAGGGTAAGATCTAGCTCCTACGAGCAGTACTTC.

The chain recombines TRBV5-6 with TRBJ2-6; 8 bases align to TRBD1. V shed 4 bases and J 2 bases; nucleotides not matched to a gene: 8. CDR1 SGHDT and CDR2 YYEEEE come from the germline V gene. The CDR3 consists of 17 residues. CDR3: CASSASLRGPGANVLTF. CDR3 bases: TGTGCCAGCAGCGCTTCCCTCAGGGGGCCTGGGGCCAACGTCCTGACTTTC.

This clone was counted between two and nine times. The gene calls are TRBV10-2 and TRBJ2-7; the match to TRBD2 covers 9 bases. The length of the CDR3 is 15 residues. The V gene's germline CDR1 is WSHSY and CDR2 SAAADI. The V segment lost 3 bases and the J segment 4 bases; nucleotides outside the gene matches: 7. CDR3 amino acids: CASSEEGGGAYEQYF. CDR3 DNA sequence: TGCGCCAGCAGTGAAGAGGGCGGGGGGGCGTACGAGCAGTACTTC.

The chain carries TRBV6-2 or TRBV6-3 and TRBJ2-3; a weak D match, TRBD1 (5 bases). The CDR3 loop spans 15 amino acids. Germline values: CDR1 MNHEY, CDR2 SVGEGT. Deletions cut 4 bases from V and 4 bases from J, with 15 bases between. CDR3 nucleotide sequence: TGTGCCAGCAGTTCCCCACCTAAGGGGTCAGATACGCAGTATTTT. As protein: CASSSPPKGSDTQYF.

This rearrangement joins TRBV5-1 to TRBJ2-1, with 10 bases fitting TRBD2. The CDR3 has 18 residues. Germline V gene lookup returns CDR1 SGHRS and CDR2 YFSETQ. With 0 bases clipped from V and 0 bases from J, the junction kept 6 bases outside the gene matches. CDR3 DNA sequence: TGCGCCAGCAGCTTGGCCCTAGCGGGGGCATCCTCCTACAATGAGCAGTTCTTC. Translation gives CASSLALAGASSYNEQFF. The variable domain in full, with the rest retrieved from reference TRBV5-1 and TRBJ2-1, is KAGVTQTPRYLIKTRGQQVTLSCSPISGHRSVSWYQQTPGQGLQFLFEYFSETQRNKGNFPGRFSGRQFSNSRSEMNVSTLELGDSALYLCASSLALAGASSYNEQFFGPGTRLTVL.

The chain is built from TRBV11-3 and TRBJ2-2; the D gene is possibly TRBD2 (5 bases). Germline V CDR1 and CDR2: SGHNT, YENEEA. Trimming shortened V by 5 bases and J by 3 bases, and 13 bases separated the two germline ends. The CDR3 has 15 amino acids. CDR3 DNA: TGTGCCAGCAGCCCGTCGGGGATTCACACCGGGGAGCTGTTTTTT. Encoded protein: CASSPSGIHTGELFF.

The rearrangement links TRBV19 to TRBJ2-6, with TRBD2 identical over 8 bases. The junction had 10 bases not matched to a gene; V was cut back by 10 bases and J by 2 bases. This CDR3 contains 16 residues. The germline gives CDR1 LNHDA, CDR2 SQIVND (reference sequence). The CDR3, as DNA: TGTGCCACCAGGCCCACCGGGGGGGCTGGGGCCAACGTCCTGACTTTC. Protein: CATRPTGGAGANVLTF.

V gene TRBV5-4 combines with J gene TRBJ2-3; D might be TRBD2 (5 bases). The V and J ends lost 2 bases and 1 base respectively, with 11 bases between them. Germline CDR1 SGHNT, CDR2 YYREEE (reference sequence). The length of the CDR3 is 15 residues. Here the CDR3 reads CASSLGLAGTDTQYF. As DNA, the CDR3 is TGTGCCAGCAGCTTAGGGCTAGCCGGCACAGATACGCAGTATTTT. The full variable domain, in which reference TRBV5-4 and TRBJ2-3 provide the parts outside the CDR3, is ETGVTQSPTHLIKTRGQQVTLRCSSQSGHNTVSWYQQALGQGPQFIFQYYREEENGRGNFPPRFSGLQFPNYSSELNVNALELDDSALYLCASSLGLAGTDTQYFGPGTRLTVL.

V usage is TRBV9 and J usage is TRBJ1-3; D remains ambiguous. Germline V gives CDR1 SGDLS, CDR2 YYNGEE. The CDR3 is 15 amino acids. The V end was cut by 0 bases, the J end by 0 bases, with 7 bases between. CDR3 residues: CASSVAGISGNTIYF. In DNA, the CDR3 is TGTGCCAGCAGCGTAGCCGGGATCTCTGGAAACACCATATATTTT.

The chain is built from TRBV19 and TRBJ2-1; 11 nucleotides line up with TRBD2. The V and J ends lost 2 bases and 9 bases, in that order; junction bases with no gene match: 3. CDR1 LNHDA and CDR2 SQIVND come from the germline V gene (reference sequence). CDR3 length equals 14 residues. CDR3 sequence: CASSILAGGSEQFF. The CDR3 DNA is TGTGCCAGTAGTATACTAGCGGGAGGTAGTGAGCAGTTCTTC.

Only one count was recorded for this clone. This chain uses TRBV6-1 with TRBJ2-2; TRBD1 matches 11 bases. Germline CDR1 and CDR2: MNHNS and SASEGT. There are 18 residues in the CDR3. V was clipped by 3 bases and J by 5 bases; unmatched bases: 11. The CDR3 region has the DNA TGTGCCAGCAGTGAGTCACTCGGGACAGGGGGTCGGACCGGGGAGCTGTTTTTT. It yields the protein CASSESLGTGGRTGELFF.

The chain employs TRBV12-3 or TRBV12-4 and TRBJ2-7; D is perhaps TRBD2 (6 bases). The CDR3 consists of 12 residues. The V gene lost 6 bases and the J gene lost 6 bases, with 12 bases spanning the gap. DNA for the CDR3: TGTGCCAGCAGACCTCATAGCGGCGAGCAGTACTTC. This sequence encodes CASRPHSGEQYF.

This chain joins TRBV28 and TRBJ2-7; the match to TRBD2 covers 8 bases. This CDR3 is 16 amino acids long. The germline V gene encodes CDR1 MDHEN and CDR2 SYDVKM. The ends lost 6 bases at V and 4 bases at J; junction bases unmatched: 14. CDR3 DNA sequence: TGTGCCAGCAGCCGAAGACAAGGGACTAGATCTTACGAGCAGTACTTC. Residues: CASSRRQGTRSYEQYF.

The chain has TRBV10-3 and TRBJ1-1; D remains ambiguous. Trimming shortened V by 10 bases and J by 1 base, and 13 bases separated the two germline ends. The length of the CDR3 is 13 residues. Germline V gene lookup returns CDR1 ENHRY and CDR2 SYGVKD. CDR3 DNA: TGTGCCACCGGGGTCGGGCAGAACACTGAAGCTTTCTTT. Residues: CATGVGQNTEAFF.

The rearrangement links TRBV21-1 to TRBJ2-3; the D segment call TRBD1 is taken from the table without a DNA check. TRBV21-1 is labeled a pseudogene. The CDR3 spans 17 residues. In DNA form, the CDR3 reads TGTGCCAGCAGCAAATACAAAGGCCCTGGGCAGGGAGATACGCAGTATTTT. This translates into CASSKYKGPGQGDTQYF.

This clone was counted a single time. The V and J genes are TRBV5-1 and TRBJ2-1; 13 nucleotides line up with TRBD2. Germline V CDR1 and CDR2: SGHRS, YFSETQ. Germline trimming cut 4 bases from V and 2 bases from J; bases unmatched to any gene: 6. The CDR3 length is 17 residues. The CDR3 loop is CASSTGLAGDPYNEQFF. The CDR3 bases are TGCGCCAGCAGCACCGGACTAGCGGGGGACCCCTACAATGAGCAGTTCTTC.

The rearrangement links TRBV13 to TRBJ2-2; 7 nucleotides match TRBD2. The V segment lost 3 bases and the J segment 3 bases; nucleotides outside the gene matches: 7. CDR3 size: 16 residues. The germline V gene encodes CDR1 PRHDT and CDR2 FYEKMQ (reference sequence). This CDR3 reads CASSFGGRAYTGELFF. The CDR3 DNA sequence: TGTGCCAGCAGCTTTGGTGGGAGGGCCTACACCGGGGAGCTGTTTTTT.

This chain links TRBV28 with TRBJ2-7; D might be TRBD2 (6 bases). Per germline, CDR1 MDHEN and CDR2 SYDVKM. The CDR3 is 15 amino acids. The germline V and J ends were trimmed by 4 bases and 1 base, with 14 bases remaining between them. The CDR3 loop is CASSSGSLSSYEQYF. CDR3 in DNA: TGTGCCAGCAGTTCCGGGAGTCTGTCATCCTACGAGCAGTACTTC.

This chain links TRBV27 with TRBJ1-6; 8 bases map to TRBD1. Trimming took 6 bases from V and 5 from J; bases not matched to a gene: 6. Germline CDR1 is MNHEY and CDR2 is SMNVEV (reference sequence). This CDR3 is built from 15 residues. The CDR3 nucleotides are TGTGCCAGCAGAGAGGGACAGGTGCATAATTCACCCCTCCACTTT. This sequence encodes CASREGQVHNSPLHF.

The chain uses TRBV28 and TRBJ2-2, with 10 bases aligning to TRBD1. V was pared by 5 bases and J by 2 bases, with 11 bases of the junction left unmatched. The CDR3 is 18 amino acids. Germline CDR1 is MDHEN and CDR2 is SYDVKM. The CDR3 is CASSILGTGARNTGELFF. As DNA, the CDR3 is TGTGCCAGCAGTATACTCGGGACAGGGGCAAGAAACACCGGGGAGCTGTTTTTT.

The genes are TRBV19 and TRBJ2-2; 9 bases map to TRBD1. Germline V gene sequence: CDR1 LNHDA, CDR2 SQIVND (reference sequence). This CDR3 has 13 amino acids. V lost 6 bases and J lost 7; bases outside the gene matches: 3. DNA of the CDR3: TGTGCCAGTAGAACGGGACAGGGCGGGGAGCTGTTTTTT. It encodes CASRTGQGGELFF.

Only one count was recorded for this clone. The CDR3: CASSYVGGFGYTF. The CDR3 DNA follows: TGTGCCAGCAGTTACGTAGGAGGTTTTGGCTACACCTTC. The V and J genes are TRBV6-5 and TRBJ1-2, with D unclear. CDR3 length: 13 residues. V was cut by 2 bases and J by 7 bases, with 11 bases left in between. Germline V gene data show CDR1 as MNHEY and CDR2 as SVGAGI.